This TCR beta chain stems from a study of breast tumors, draining lymph nodes, adjacent tissues. This clonotype was found a few times. Its antigen is unknown. Axillary draining lymph nodes of breast cancer patients supplied the node samples. V was clipped by 8 bases and J by 5 bases; unmatched bases: 11. The CDR3 spans 14 residues. Germline lookup yields CDR1 MNHEY and CDR2 SMNVEV (reference sequence). The study's findings and limits: Tumor and nontumor repertoires were significantly more similar in luminal-like than in basal-like breast cancer. Tumor repertoires ranked between lymph nodes and nontumor tissue in diversity, with V and J gene preferences. Data fit most tumor T cells coming from lymph node, expanding in tumor. That most tumor T cells come from lymph nodes remained unproven.

TCRdb independently ran MiXCR on the multiplex PCR reads; one entry per CDR3 protein. This sample has about 180,000 distinct CDR3 sequences, with around a third found just once. This TCR came from a female donor with breast cancer. Some clones in this sample may be carry-over from other donors' samples. The gene calls are TRBV27 and TRBJ2-7; 8 bases are shared with TRBD1. The sequencing input was axillary lymph node tissue. CDR3 amino acids: CASRDRLGYDEQYF. CDR3 DNA sequence: TGTGCCAGCCGGGACAGGTTGGGCTACGACGAGCAGTACTTC.